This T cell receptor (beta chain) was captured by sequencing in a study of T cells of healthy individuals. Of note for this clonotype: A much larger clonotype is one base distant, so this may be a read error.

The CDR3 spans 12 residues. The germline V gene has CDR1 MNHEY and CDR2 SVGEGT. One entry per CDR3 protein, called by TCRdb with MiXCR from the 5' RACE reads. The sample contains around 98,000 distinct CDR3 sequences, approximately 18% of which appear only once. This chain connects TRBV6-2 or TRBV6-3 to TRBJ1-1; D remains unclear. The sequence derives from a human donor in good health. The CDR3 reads CSSSNTPREAFF. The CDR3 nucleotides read TGTTCCAGCAGTAATACCCCCCGGGAGGCTTTCTTT.